These T cell receptor beta chains were read from a single sample in a study of cytomegalovirus exposure and HLA in healthy donors. Assay used: immunoSEQ multiplex PCR; TCRdb lists only in-frame clones, some missing. The data contain some 180,000 clones, 75% to 90% of them singletons. Source material: PBMCs. These TCRs come from a girl between 5 and 17 years old in good health and CMV-seropositive. Each CDR3 is given with its conserved first and last residue. A D gene is named only where the DNA matches it firmly. Clone size is given for some rows only: seen once, a few or many times, or a class if the clone is expanded.

j_gene: TRBJ1-1; abundance: -; v_gene: TRBV6-5; d_gene: TRBD1; CDR3nt: TGTGCCAGCAGTTACTCGAGGGGGCTCAACACTGAAGCTTTCTTT; CDR3aa: CASSYSRGLNTEAFF
j_gene: TRBJ1-5; abundance: -; v_gene: TRBV28; d_gene: TRBD1; CDR3nt: TGTGCCAGCGGAAGGACAGGTGACAATCAGCCCCAGCATTTT; CDR3aa: CASGRTGDNQPQHF
j_gene: TRBJ2-5; abundance: -; v_gene: TRBV25-1; d_gene: -; CDR3nt: TGTGCCAGCACCCCCGGGGGGACACAAGAGACCCAGTACTTC; CDR3aa: CASTPGGTQETQYF
j_gene: TRBJ2-1; abundance: -; v_gene: TRBV28; d_gene: TRBD2; CDR3nt: TGTGCCAGCAGACCAGGACTAGCGGGTACTATTGAGCAGTTCTTC; CDR3aa: CASRPGLAGTIEQFF
j_gene: TRBJ2-5; abundance: once; v_gene: TRBV9; d_gene: TRBD2; CDR3nt: TGTGCCAGCAGCGAGGGGACTAGCGGGCAACAAGAGACCCAGTACTTC; CDR3aa: CASSEGTSGQQETQYF
j_gene: TRBJ1-2; abundance: -; v_gene: TRBV6-5; d_gene: TRBD1; CDR3nt: TGTGCCAGCAGTCGACAGGGCCTAGGTGGCTACACCTTC; CDR3aa: CASSRQGLGGYTF
j_gene: TRBJ2-1; abundance: -; v_gene: TRBV5-4; d_gene: -; CDR3nt: TGTGCCAGCCTCTTTAGAGGGAGAGGCTACAATGAGCAGTTCTTC; CDR3aa: CASLFRGRGYNEQFF
j_gene: TRBJ2-4; abundance: -; v_gene: TRBV19; d_gene: -; CDR3nt: TGTGCCAGTAGTACCGGACTGGTACTAGCCAAAAACATTCAGTACTTC; CDR3aa: CASSTGLVLAKNIQYF
j_gene: TRBJ2-7; abundance: -; v_gene: TRBV2; d_gene: TRBD2; CDR3nt: TGTGCCAGCAGTGGGACTAGCGGGATCCGAATCCACGAGCAGTACTTC; CDR3aa: CASSGTSGIRIHEQYF
j_gene: TRBJ1-5; abundance: -; v_gene: TRBV11-2; d_gene: TRBD1; CDR3nt: TGTGCCAGCAGCTCGACAGGGGGGAAGGGGCAGCCCCAGCATTTT; CDR3aa: CASSSTGGKGQPQHF
j_gene: TRBJ1-1; abundance: -; v_gene: TRBV7-3; d_gene: -; CDR3nt: TGTGCCAGCAGCACTAATATGAACACTGAAGCTTTCTTT; CDR3aa: CASSTNMNTEAFF
j_gene: TRBJ2-7; abundance: -; v_gene: TRBV19; d_gene: -; CDR3nt: TGTGCCAGTAGTATCCGGGACTTCTCCTACGAGCAGTACTTC; CDR3aa: CASSIRDFSYEQYF
j_gene: TRBJ1-2; abundance: -; v_gene: TRBV13; d_gene: TRBD1; CDR3nt: TGTGCCAGCAGCCCCATCGGACAGGGCTACTATGGCTACACCTTC; CDR3aa: CASSPIGQGYYGYTF
j_gene: TRBJ1-2; abundance: few; v_gene: TRBV6-5; d_gene: TRBD1; CDR3nt: TGTGCCAGCAGCTTAACCGGGACAGCCTATGGCTACACCTTC; CDR3aa: CASSLTGTAYGYTF
j_gene: TRBJ1-1; abundance: -; v_gene: TRBV4-2; d_gene: -; CDR3nt: TGTGCCAGCAGCCAACTAAATTACGGTGCCACTGAAGCTTTCTTT; CDR3aa: CASSQLNYGATEAFF
j_gene: TRBJ1-2; abundance: -; v_gene: TRBV6-1; d_gene: -; CDR3nt: TGTGCCAGCAGTCAGGGGCCAGCTAACTATGGCTACACCTTC; CDR3aa: CASSQGPANYGYTF
j_gene: TRBJ2-3; abundance: few; v_gene: TRBV7-9; d_gene: -; CDR3nt: TGTGCCAGCAGCTTAGGCGGAGCGACTAGCACAGATACGCAGTATTTT; CDR3aa: CASSLGGATSTDTQYF
j_gene: TRBJ1-3; abundance: few; v_gene: TRBV5-6; d_gene: -; CDR3nt: TGTGCCAGCACCCTGGTCAGCTCTGGAAACACCATATATTTT; CDR3aa: CASTLVSSGNTIYF
j_gene: TRBJ2-1; abundance: -; v_gene: TRBV4-2; d_gene: TRBD2; CDR3nt: TGTGCCAGCAGCCTCGGGACTAGCGGGAGTCGCTCCTACAATGAGCAGTTCTTC; CDR3aa: CASSLGTSGSRSYNEQFF
j_gene: TRBJ2-5; abundance: -; v_gene: TRBV4-1; d_gene: TRBD2; CDR3nt: TGCGCCAGCAGCCAACAATCGGGACTAGCGGGAGTTGGGGAGACCCAGTACTTC; CDR3aa: CASSQQSGLAGVGETQYF
j_gene: TRBJ1-2; abundance: few; v_gene: TRBV6-5; d_gene: -; CDR3nt: TGTGCCAGCAGACAGGACGGCAACTATGGCTACACCTTC; CDR3aa: CASRQDGNYGYTF
j_gene: TRBJ1-2; abundance: -; v_gene: TRBV18; d_gene: TRBD1; CDR3nt: TGTGCCAGCTCGGTATTTCAGGGGGCAAGCCCAAACTATGGCTACACCTTC; CDR3aa: CASSVFQGASPNYGYTF
j_gene: TRBJ1-2; abundance: -; v_gene: TRBV6-6; d_gene: -; CDR3nt: TGTGCCAGCAGTACGCGGGGGGGTGAGTCTGGCTACACCTTC; CDR3aa: CASSTRGGESGYTF
j_gene: TRBJ2-3; abundance: -; v_gene: TRBV10-3; d_gene: TRBD2; CDR3nt: TGTGCCATCAGTTATAGCGGGAGGGCGTGGGATACGCAGTATTTT; CDR3aa: CAISYSGRAWDTQYF
j_gene: TRBJ2-2; abundance: once; v_gene: TRBV2; d_gene: -; CDR3nt: TGTGCCAGCAGTGGGAGGAACACCGGGGAGCTGTTTTTT; CDR3aa: CASSGRNTGELFF
j_gene: TRBJ2-5; abundance: -; v_gene: TRBV21-1; d_gene: -; CDR3nt: TGTGCCAGCAGCTTTCGGACAGGCGATCTCTGCCAAGAGACCCAGTACTTC; CDR3aa: CASSFRTGDLCQETQYF
j_gene: TRBJ2-7; abundance: -; v_gene: TRBV30; d_gene: TRBD1; CDR3nt: TGTGCCTGGAGGACACTAGACAGGGGGGCATTC; CDR3aa: CAWRTLDRGAF
j_gene: TRBJ1-1; abundance: -; v_gene: TRBV5-1; d_gene: -; CDR3nt: TGCGCCAGCAGCTTGGCCCTGGCCATGAACACTGAAGCTTTCTTT; CDR3aa: CASSLALAMNTEAFF
j_gene: TRBJ2-2; abundance: once; v_gene: TRBV27; d_gene: TRBD2; CDR3nt: TGTGCCAGCAGTTTAATGGTGCGGGAGCGTACCGGGGAGCTGTTTTTT; CDR3aa: CASSLMVRERTGELFF
j_gene: TRBJ2-7; abundance: once; v_gene: TRBV15; d_gene: TRBD1; CDR3nt: TGTGCCACCAGCAGACTGACAGGGACGAGTGAGCAGTACTTC; CDR3aa: CATSRLTGTSEQYF
j_gene: TRBJ2-7; abundance: -; v_gene: TRBV7-6; d_gene: -; CDR3nt: TGTGCCAGCAGCTTAGCGGGGGGTACCTACGAGCAGTACTTC; CDR3aa: CASSLAGGTYEQYF
j_gene: TRBJ1-2; abundance: -; v_gene: TRBV7-8; d_gene: -; CDR3nt: TGTGCCAGCAGCTTATACAGGGAGAACTATGGCTACACCTTC; CDR3aa: CASSLYRENYGYTF
j_gene: TRBJ2-4; abundance: few; v_gene: TRBV19; d_gene: TRBD2; CDR3nt: TGTGCCAGTAGTGAACTAGCGGGAGGAGGGGGCAAAAACATTCAGTACTTC; CDR3aa: CASSELAGGGGKNIQYF
j_gene: TRBJ2-7; abundance: -; v_gene: TRBV29-1; d_gene: -; CDR3nt: TGCAGCGTTTTGGAGGGGTTAAGCTCCTACGAGCAGTACTTC; CDR3aa: CSVLEGLSSYEQYF
j_gene: TRBJ1-5; abundance: -; v_gene: TRBV7-2; d_gene: -; CDR3nt: TGTGCCAGCAGCTTACAGGGTTTGGGGCCCCAGCATTTT; CDR3aa: CASSLQGLGPQHF
j_gene: TRBJ1-5; abundance: -; v_gene: TRBV4-1; d_gene: -; CDR3nt: TGCGCCAGCAGCCAGGCAACGGGGGGAGGCAATCAGCCCCAGCATTTT; CDR3aa: CASSQATGGGNQPQHF
j_gene: TRBJ1-4; abundance: -; v_gene: TRBV9; d_gene: -; CDR3nt: TGTGCCAGCAGCGTAGGCGGGACTCAGGCCCAAAAACTGTTTTTT; CDR3aa: CASSVGGTQAQKLFF
j_gene: TRBJ2-1; abundance: -; v_gene: TRBV15; d_gene: TRBD2; CDR3nt: TGTGCCACCAGCAGAGATGGGACTAGCGGCGACAATGAGCAGTTCTTC; CDR3aa: CATSRDGTSGDNEQFF
j_gene: TRBJ2-5; abundance: -; v_gene: TRBV5-4; d_gene: TRBD1; CDR3nt: TGTGCCAGCAGCTTGGGGGGACAGGGGCAAGAGACCCAGTACTTC; CDR3aa: CASSLGGQGQETQYF
j_gene: TRBJ2-1; abundance: once; v_gene: TRBV6-1; d_gene: TRBD2; CDR3nt: TGTGCCGAGGGAGCGGGGTCCTACAATGAGCAGTTCTTC; CDR3aa: CAEGAGSYNEQFF
j_gene: TRBJ2-2; abundance: once; v_gene: TRBV27; d_gene: -; CDR3nt: TGTGCCAGCAGTCCCCACGGACCGACAGCCGCGAACACCGGGGAGCTGTTTTTT; CDR3aa: CASSPHGPTAANTGELFF
j_gene: TRBJ2-5; abundance: -; v_gene: TRBV5-4; d_gene: -; CDR3nt: TGTGCCAGCAGCTTGCCGGGGGTCCGCCAAGAGACCCAGTACTTC; CDR3aa: CASSLPGVRQETQYF
j_gene: TRBJ2-6; abundance: -; v_gene: TRBV4-1; d_gene: -; CDR3nt: TGCGCCAGCAGCCAAGAAGGACACGCTAAACCTGGGGCCAACGTCCTGACTTTC; CDR3aa: CASSQEGHAKPGANVLTF